This T cell receptor (beta chain) appears in the sequencing data of a study of blood T cell repertoires in COVID-19. Study summary: Acute and convalescent COVID-19 samples came from the United States, Italy and Spain. The cDNA or gDNA used as material had been derived from T cells, B-cell-depleted T cells, or PBMCs.

In the original processing: Amplification from reference gene primers served as the basis for estimated nucleated cell counts. This table comes from immunoSEQ multiplex PCR, and its TCRdb copy is limited to in-frame clones, with some not included. V and J calls and clone size follow that table, whereas D and trimming were derived from the DNA. The sample consists of tens of thousands of clones, under 95% of them appearing once. This CDR3 is built from 17 residues. The junction had 7 bases not matched to a gene; V was cut back by 4 bases and J by 5 bases. Germline values: CDR1 LGHNA, CDR2 YNFKEQ. The TCR was taken from a human donor in a cohort sampled during active COVID-19. Sample: peripheral blood. This rearrangement joins TRBV4-2 to TRBJ2-5; 16 nucleotides align to TRBD2. CDR3 sequence: CASSPGTSGGGAETQYF. The CDR3 DNA reads as TGTGCCAGCAGCCCGGGGACTAGCGGGGGGGGAGCGGAGACCCAGTACTTC.